The sequence of this TCR beta chain was determined in a study of cytomegalovirus exposure and HLA in healthy donors. Broader study findings: The authors enumerated over 150 TCR beta chains as linked to cytomegalovirus. In a later analysis, a genetic analysis reported fewer productive-TCR N-insertions in an Asian-associated ancestry cluster than the cohort average. Another analysis was done later, and it associated 15,000 or so TCR beta sequences with HLA alleles at 0.05 false discovery rate.

This CDR3 has 15 amino acids. CDR1 and CDR2 from the germline V gene are MNHNS and SASEGT. The primer mix had 60 Vbeta and 13 Jbeta primers. Generated by immunoSEQ multiplex PCR, the TCRdb table keeps only in-frame clones and is missing some. This table has approximately 190,000 clones, 84% appearing once. Notes on this clone: Its specificity is not known. One end of the junction varies from germline; a read error may be responsible.

This clonotype was obtained from a woman aged 45 to 65 in good health and CMV-seropositive. V usage is TRBV6-1 and J usage is TRBJ2-7, with 8 bases fitting TRBD1. The sample consisted of PBMCs. CDR3 amino acids: CAISESGQGAYEQYF. CDR3 DNA: TGTGCCATCAGTGAGTCAGGACAGGGAGCCTACGAGCAGTACTTC.